What follows are 5 T cell receptor beta chains derived from one specimen sequenced in a study of CD8+ T cells in alopecia areata listed by TCRdb under 2018. Library construction relied on the immunoSEQ multiplex PCR assay. For TCR sequencing, RNA was extracted from every sample and reverse transcribed into cDNA to serve as template. TCRdb provides this immuneACCESS table in a form limited to in-frame rearrangements. Some clones are lacking; in checked studies, under half of them reflect an unresolved V gene, and why the rest are absent is not known. With 250,000 or so clones recorded, this sample contains no clone counted only once. Roughly 1.2% of the sample lies in the top ten. Cells from mouse cutaneous lymph nodes were pooled, stained for CD4, CD8alpha, NKG2D, NKG2ACE and other markers, and then sorted on a BD Influx. Sequencing was performed on CD4+ T cells sorted from a lymph node. The receptor source for this set is a C3H/HeJ mouse with alopecia areata. This mouse strain carries MHC haplotype H2-k.

This clone was counted only a few times. Mouse gene names apply. The CDR3 bases that were read are TGTGCCAGCCACAGGGGGGTCCAAGAC. Its protein is CASHRGVQD. The complete CDR3 sequence is CASHRGVQDTQYF. The rearrangement joins TRBV19 to TRBJ2-5; 8 positions agree with TRBD1. The DNA ends 4 residues before the CDR3 does, and the rest of the CDR3 is filled in from the germline J gene. CDR3 length equals 13 residues. The V and J ends lost 7 bases and 2 bases, in that order; junction bases with no gene match: 3. The germline gives CDR1 FNHDT, CDR2 SITEND (reference sequence). Looking up the rest from reference TRBV19 and TRBJ2-5 gives the full variable domain: GGIITQTPKFLIGQEGQKLTLKCQQNFNHDTMYWYRQDSGKGLRLIYYSITENDLQKGDLSEGYDASREKKSSFSLTVTSAQKNEMAVFLCASHRGVQDTQYFGPGTRLLVL.

This clone was counted between two and nine times. Germline and genes: mouse. The read halts 4 residues ahead of the CDR3 end, with the missing end drawn from the germline J gene. This chain uses TRBV5 with TRBJ2-3; 9 nucleotides line up with TRBD2. Germline loops: CDR1 LGHNA, CDR2 YNLKQL (reference sequence). The J segment lost 0 bases and the V segment lost 4 bases, leaving 5 bases of the junction unmatched. CDR3 size: 16 residues. The CDR3 protein is CASSLRTGASAETLYF. Incomplete CDR3 DNA: TGTGCCAGCAGCCTCCGGACTGGGGCTAGTGCAGAA.

This clone was counted many times. Germline and genes here are mouse. Coverage ceases 4 residues before the CDR3 finishes, and the germline J gene fills in the end. Other DNA sequences in this sample translate to the same CDR3. The chain has TRBV13-1 and TRBJ2-1; 12 bases align to TRBD2. Trimming removed 3 bases from V and 3 bases from J; junction bases left unmatched: 1. CDR3 length: 15 residues. CDR1 and CDR2 (germline): NSHNY, SYGAGN. CDR3 sequence reads: CASSGTGGVYAEQFF. The sequenced part of the CDR3 DNA is TGTGCCAGCAGTGGGACTGGGGGGGTCTATGCT.

Concerning this clone itself: The listed genes are named as in mouse. The read falls 4 residues short of the CDR3 end, and the missing part is taken from the germline J gene. This chain connects TRBV19 to TRBJ2-7, with TRBD2 matching over 13 bases. Germline V gene sequence: CDR1 FNHDT, CDR2 SITEND (reference sequence). The CDR3 length is 15 residues. After removal of 6 bases from V and 0 bases from J, the junction contained 3 bases not matched to a gene. The CDR3 DNA, read in part, is TGTGCCAGCACCCGGGACTGGGGGGGCTCCTAT. Amino acids: CASTRDWGGSY. The whole CDR3 protein is CASTRDWGGSYEQYF. Filled out from reference TRBV19 and TRBJ2-7, the complete variable domain reads GGIITQTPKFLIGQEGQKLTLKCQQNFNHDTMYWYRQDSGKGLRLIYYSITENDLQKGDLSEGYDASREKKSSFSLTVTSAQKNEMAVFLCASTRDWGGSYEQYFGPGTRLTVL.

On this clone: Germline and genes here are mouse. The read ends 4 residues early relative to the CDR3; the germline J gene fills the gap. The V call is TRBV19, the J call TRBJ2-7; tentative D call: TRBD1 (6 bases). Germline V gene sequence: CDR1 FNHDT, CDR2 SITEND (reference sequence). Trimming removed 4 bases at V and 3 bases at J, with 11 bases between. The CDR3 spans 13 residues. CDR3 DNA (partial): TGTGCCAGCAGTGCCCGGGACAACTAT. This encodes CASSARDNY. In full, the CDR3 reads CASSARDNYEQYF.